Below, 9 T cell receptor beta chains from the same sample are listed, as sequenced in a study of shared clonotypes between healthy human individuals. Using immunoSEQ multiplex PCR, the repertoire was profiled, and TCRdb retains in-frame clones only, with some absent. The sample contains about 980,000 clones, about 80% of which appear only once. What was sequenced was memory CD4+ T cells sorted from blood. Subset specified: CD45RA-negative fraction. The receptors were gathered from a man between 18 and 35 years old in good health.

The chain employs TRBV2 and TRBJ2-6; D is ambiguous. The CDR3 has 15 residues. The germline V gene encodes CDR1 SNHLY and CDR2 FYNNEI. The V and J ends lost 4 bases and 4 bases respectively, with 11 bases between them. This CDR3 is CASSGRARGANVLTF. The CDR3 nucleotides read TGTGCCAGCAGTGGACGGGCTCGCGGGGCCAACGTCCTGACTTTC.

The CDR3 DNA follows: TGTGCCAGCAGTTCGATGGAGACCGGCAATCAGCCCCAGCATTTT. It is translated as CASSSMETGNQPQHF. This chain connects TRBV6-5 to TRBJ1-5; D remains unclear. Germline V gene lookup returns CDR1 MNHEY and CDR2 SVGAGI. The V and J ends lost 4 bases and 2 bases respectively, with 12 bases between them. This CDR3 region has 15 residues.

This clone was detected ten times or more. Germline is not matched at one junction end, which may reflect a read error. The J gene is TRBJ2-3, the V gene TRBV30; 11 bases fit TRBD2. Germline V lookup: CDR1 GTSNPN, CDR2 SVGIG (reference sequence). CDR3 length equals 14 residues. The CDR3 DNA reads TGTGCCGGGAGTAGCGGGGGGGCCGATGATACGCAGTATTTT. Encoded protein: CAGSSGGADDTQYF.

This clone was detected ten times or more. The chain recombines TRBV5-8 with TRBJ2-7; TRBD2 matches 10 bases. V dropped 5 bases and J dropped 1; count of bases not matched to a gene: 3. CDR3 length: 14 amino acids. In germline, CDR1 is SGHTS, CDR2 YDEGEE. The CDR3 loop is CASRLAGASYEQYF. CDR3 coding DNA: TGTGCCAGCAGGCTAGCGGGGGCTTCCTACGAGCAGTACTTC.

The genes are TRBV10-3 and TRBJ2-3; a weak D match, TRBD2 (6 bases). Trimming removed 4 bases at V and 7 bases at J, with 21 bases between. Germline CDR1 reads ENHRY; CDR2 reads SYGVKD. The CDR3 length is 16 residues. The CDR3 DNA is TGTGCCATCAGTGCCACCATCGGGAGAGGAGATTATACGCAGTATTTT. It is translated as CAISATIGRGDYTQYF.

A remark on this clone: A single base separates this from a much larger clone, so it may be a read error. The chain employs TRBV5-4 and TRBJ2-1, with 11 bases aligning to TRBD2. With 6 bases clipped from V and 4 bases from J, the junction kept 3 bases outside the gene matches. Germline-derived CDR1 and CDR2 are SGHNT and YYREEE (reference sequence). CDR3 length: 14 amino acids. The CDR3 loop is CASMGTSGYNEQFF. CDR3 DNA: TGTGCCAGCATGGGGACTAGCGGATACAATGAGCAGTTCTTC. The whole variable domain, filled in from reference TRBV5-4 and TRBJ2-1, reads ETGVTQSPTHLIKTRGQQVTLRCSSQSGHNTVSWYQQALGQGPQFIFQYYREEENGRGNFPPRFSGLQFPNYSSELNVNALELDDSALYLCASMGTSGYNEQFFGPGTRLTVL.

The chain has TRBV9 and TRBJ1-1; 7 nucleotides agree with TRBD1. CDR3 length: 14 amino acids. CDR1 SGDLS and CDR2 YYNGEE come from the germline V gene. With V trimmed by 3 bases and J by 4 bases, 6 bases remained unmatched. DNA for the CDR3: TGTGCCAGCAGCGAAACCCAGGGGGGCACTGAAGCTTTCTTT. It is translated as CASSETQGGTEAFF. The entire variable domain, with the rest obtained from reference TRBV9 and TRBJ1-1, is as follows: DSGVTQTPKHLITATGQRVTLRCSPRSGDLSVYWYQQSLDQGLQFLIQYYNGEERAKGNILERFSAQQFPDLHSELNLSSLELGDSALYFCASSETQGGTEAFFGQGTRLTVV.

CDR3 DNA: TGTGCCAGCAGTTTAATGCCGAATGGGGAAAAACTGTTTTTT. It yields the protein CASSLMPNGEKLFF. V usage is TRBV28 and J usage is TRBJ1-4; no definite D call. The V end lost 2 bases, the J end lost 8 bases, and 12 bases lay between the germline ends. The CDR3 spans 14 residues. Germline-derived CDR1 and CDR2 are MDHEN and SYDVKM.

The chain couples TRBV5-1 to TRBJ1-2, with TRBD1 identical over 8 bases. This CDR3 has 15 amino acids. Germline CDR1 and CDR2: SGHRS and YFSETQ. The junction had 10 bases not matched to a gene; V was cut back by 1 base and J by 8 bases. CDR3 DNA: TGCGCCAGCAGCTTGAACTCCGACAGGGGCAACGGCTACACCTTC. This codes for CASSLNSDRGNGYTF.